This TCR beta chain was observed in a study of blood T cell repertoires in COVID-19. As for the study in general: Material from acute and convalescent COVID-19 was sourced from the United States, Italy and Spain.

J lost 6 bases, V lost 0 bases, and 8 bases had no gene match. The germline V gene encodes CDR1 LGHDT and CDR2 YNNKEL (reference sequence). This CDR3 spans 16 amino acids. Per the study methods: Amplification from reference gene primers served as the basis for estimated nucleated cell counts. Clones were read by immunoSEQ multiplex PCR, and TCRdb kept only the in-frame ones, dropping some. V, J and clone size derive from that table, while D and trimming were established from the DNA sequence. The data hold about 130,000 clones, with around 86% observed a single time. The gene calls are TRBV3-1 (or the pseudogene TRBV3-2) and TRBJ2-1; 7 positions match TRBD1. The sequence derives from a man aged 55 to 70 with acute or convalescent COVID-19. What was sequenced was peripheral blood. The CDR3 reads CASSQEVDYRGNEQFF. Written as DNA, the CDR3 is TGTGCCAGCAGCCAAGAGGTCGACTACAGGGGCAATGAGCAGTTCTTC.